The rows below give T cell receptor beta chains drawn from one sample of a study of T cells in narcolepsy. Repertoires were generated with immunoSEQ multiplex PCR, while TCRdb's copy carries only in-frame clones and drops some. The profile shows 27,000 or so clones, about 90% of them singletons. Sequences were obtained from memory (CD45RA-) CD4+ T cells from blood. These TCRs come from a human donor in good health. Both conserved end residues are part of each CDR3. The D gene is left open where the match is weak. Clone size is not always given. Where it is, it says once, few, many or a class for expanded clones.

CDR3: CASSLLAGLDTQYF
DNA: TGTGCCAGCTCGCTACTAGCAGGGTTAGATACGCAGTATTTT
size: .
D: .
V: TRBV2
J: TRBJ2-3

CDR3: CASSSGQGNTIYF
DNA: TGTGCCAGCAGCTCCGGACAGGGAAACACCATATATTTT
size: .
D: .
V: TRBV7-8
J: TRBJ1-3

CDR3: CASRSGRARDTQYF
DNA: TGCGCCAGCAGGAGCGGGAGGGCCAGAGATACGCAGTATTTT
size: .
D: TRBD2
V: TRBV5-1
J: TRBJ2-3

CDR3: CASSELKGAVNQPQHF
DNA: TGTGCCAGCAGTGAATTGAAGGGGGCAGTCAATCAGCCCCAGCATTTT
size: .
D: TRBD1
V: TRBV6-1
J: TRBJ1-5

CDR3: CSGFYNEQFF
DNA: TGCAGTGGATTCTACAATGAGCAGTTCTTC
size: few
D: .
V: TRBV20-1
J: TRBJ2-1

CDR3: CASSPPRDGGTEAFF
DNA: TGTGCCAGCTCACCACCGAGGGACGGAGGCACTGAAGCTTTCTTT
size: .
D: .
V: TRBV18
J: TRBJ1-1

CDR3: CASSLVKNTDTQYF
DNA: TGTGCCAGCAGCTTAGTGAAGAACACAGATACGCAGTATTTT
size: once
D: .
V: TRBV7-2
J: TRBJ2-3

CDR3: CASSLTSRETQYF
DNA: TGTGCCAGCAGTTTGACCTCGAGGGAGACCCAGTACTTC
size: .
D: .
V: TRBV7-9
J: TRBJ2-5

CDR3: CASSIGQYDNYGYTF
DNA: TGTGCCAGTAGTATCGGACAGTACGATAACTATGGCTACACCTTC
size: .
D: .
V: TRBV19
J: TRBJ1-2

CDR3: CASSVDGYSNQPQHF
DNA: TGTGCCAGCAGCGTAGACGGATATAGCAATCAGCCCCAGCATTTT
size: .
D: .
V: TRBV9
J: TRBJ1-5

CDR3: CASSFTLDTQYF
DNA: TGTGCCAGCAGCTTCACCCTGGATACGCAGTATTTT
size: .
D: .
V: TRBV5-4
J: TRBJ2-3

CDR3: CASSLLGHSYEQYF
DNA: TGCGCCAGCAGCTTGTTGGGACACTCCTACGAGCAGTACTTC
size: .
D: .
V: TRBV5-1
J: TRBJ2-7

CDR3: CASSQVRAGGFSGANVLTF
DNA: TGTGCCAGCAGCCAAGTCAGGGCGGGGGGGTTCTCTGGGGCCAACGTCCTGACTTTC
size: .
D: TRBD2
V: TRBV4-2
J: TRBJ2-6

CDR3: CASRRSSGTYNEQFF
DNA: TGTGCCAGCAGACGATCTAGCGGGACCTACAATGAGCAGTTCTTC
size: .
D: TRBD2
V: TRBV28
J: TRBJ2-1

CDR3: CASSPRAVGNYGYTF
DNA: TGTGCCAGCAGCCCCCGGGCGGTCGGGAACTATGGCTACACCTTC
size: once
D: .
V: TRBV4-2
J: TRBJ1-2

CDR3: CASSTGAGANEKLFF
DNA: TGTGCCAGTAGCACAGGGGCGGGAGCTAATGAAAAACTGTTTTTT
size: .
D: TRBD1
V: TRBV19
J: TRBJ1-4

CDR3: CASSPGAHREQYF
DNA: TGTGCCAGCAGTCCGGGCGCCCACAGGGAGCAGTACTTC
size: .
D: .
V: TRBV6-5
J: TRBJ2-7

CDR3: CASSPLLMTSPPYNEQFF
DNA: TGTGCCAGCTCACCGCTCCTCATGACTAGCCCCCCTTACAATGAGCAGTTCTTC
size: .
D: TRBD2
V: TRBV18
J: TRBJ2-1

CDR3: CAISEGTGELFF
DNA: TGTGCCATCAGTGAGGGAACCGGGGAGCTGTTTTTT
size: .
D: .
V: TRBV10-3
J: TRBJ2-2

CDR3: CASSPQAANEKLFF
DNA: TGCGCCAGCAGCCCACAGGCGGCTAATGAAAAACTGTTTTTT
size: few
D: .
V: TRBV5-1
J: TRBJ1-4

CDR3: CASSQADTPGQETQYF
DNA: TGCGCCAGCAGCCAAGCGGACACTCCGGGGCAAGAGACCCAGTACTTC
size: .
D: .
V: TRBV4-3
J: TRBJ2-5

CDR3: CASSLPGLAPFEQFF
DNA: TGTGCCAGCAGCCTACCGGGACTAGCTCCGTTTGAGCAGTTCTTC
size: .
D: TRBD2
V: TRBV11-2
J: TRBJ2-1

CDR3: CASGTRNEQYF
DNA: TGTGCCAGCGGAACAAGGAACGAGCAGTACTTC
size: .
D: .
V: TRBV28
J: TRBJ2-7

CDR3: CAWSLGQVYGEAFF
DNA: TGTGCCTGGAGTTTAGGACAGGTGTACGGCGAAGCTTTCTTT
size: .
D: TRBD1
V: TRBV30
J: TRBJ1-1

CDR3: CASSLEKGQEPGYTF
DNA: TGTGCCAGCAGCTTGGAGAAGGGACAGGAGCCTGGCTACACCTTC
size: few
D: TRBD1
V: TRBV5-6
J: TRBJ1-2

CDR3: CASRPGQALNEQYF
DNA: TGTGCCAGCAGGCCGGGACAGGCTCTTAACGAGCAGTACTTC
size: .
D: TRBD1
V: TRBV6-6
J: TRBJ2-7

CDR3: CSVSPGRNEAFF
DNA: TGCAGCGTTTCCCCGGGACGGAATGAAGCTTTCTTT
size: .
D: .
V: TRBV29-1
J: TRBJ1-1

CDR3: CASGLAGGNEQFF
DNA: TGTGCCAGCGGGCTAGCCGGGGGCAATGAGCAGTTCTTC
size: .
D: .
V: TRBV28
J: TRBJ2-1

CDR3: CATSRDLIGRSGNTIYF
DNA: TGTGCCACCAGCAGAGATCTGATAGGGAGGTCTGGAAACACCATATATTTT
size: .
D: .
V: TRBV15
J: TRBJ1-3

CDR3: CASGQGADTEAFF
DNA: TGTGCCAGTGGACAGGGGGCGGACACTGAAGCTTTCTTT
size: .
D: TRBD1
V: TRBV19
J: TRBJ1-1

CDR3: CASTRDRGVHGYTF
DNA: TGTGCCAGTACTAGGGACAGGGGGGTCCATGGCTACACCTTC
size: once
D: TRBD1
V: TRBV19
J: TRBJ1-2

CDR3: CASSQVRRVGTEAFF
DNA: TGTGCCAGCAGCCAAGTACGAAGGGTAGGGACTGAAGCTTTCTTT
size: .
D: .
V: TRBV14
J: TRBJ1-1

CDR3: CASSSQAGTGGGEQFF
DNA: TGTGCCAGCAGCTCGCAAGCCGGGACAGGGGGCGGTGAGCAGTTCTTC
size: .
D: TRBD1
V: TRBV9
J: TRBJ2-1

CDR3: CASSSQGGRVLFF
DNA: TGTGCCAGCAGTTCACAGGGGGGAAGGGTGCTGTTTTTT
size: .
D: TRBD1
V: TRBV6-1
J: TRBJ2-2

CDR3: CAISEEDRGTEAFF
DNA: TGTGCCATCAGTGAAGAGGACAGGGGCACTGAAGCTTTCTTT
size: .
D: TRBD1
V: TRBV10-3
J: TRBJ1-1

CDR3: CASSPGTRGYEQYF
DNA: TGTGCCAGCAGTCCCGGGACGAGGGGCTACGAGCAGTACTTC
size: once
D: .
V: TRBV6-5
J: TRBJ2-7

CDR3: CSVEDLGGRGETQYF
DNA: TGCAGCGTTGAAGATCTGGGCGGGAGGGGAGAGACCCAGTACTTC
size: .
D: TRBD2
V: TRBV29-1
J: TRBJ2-5

CDR3: CASSPHGGSGYGYTF
DNA: TGTGCCAGCAGCCCCCACGGGGGGTCTGGCTATGGCTACACCTTC
size: .
D: .
V: TRBV7-3
J: TRBJ1-2

CDR3: CASSEFPSYGYTF
DNA: TGTGCCAGCAGTGAATTCCCCAGCTATGGCTACACCTTC
size: .
D: .
V: TRBV6-1
J: TRBJ1-2

CDR3: CASSLGPSMRDTQYF
DNA: TGTGCCAGCAGCTTAGGACCATCCATGAGAGATACGCAGTATTTT
size: .
D: .
V: TRBV7-3
J: TRBJ2-3